Below are 31 T cell receptor beta chains sequenced from a single sample in a study of T cell repertoires in cytomegalovirus infection. TCRdb re-analysed the reads in MiXCR, keeping a single row per CDR3 protein. Counted here are nearly 550,000 distinct CDR3 sequences, about 17% occurring once; the ten biggest clones make up 20% to 30%. The specimen was CD8+ T cells from PBMCs. These TCRs come from a human donor in good health (CMV status not recorded). Some clones in this sample may be carry-over from other donors' samples.

The sample holds a few counts of this clonotype. This chain uses TRBV4-1 with TRBJ2-7; D might be TRBD2 (6 bases). V was trimmed by 4 bases and J by 3 bases, leaving 16 bases between them. Germline lookup yields CDR1 MGHRA and CDR2 YSYEKL. The CDR3 spans 15 residues. CDR3 sequence reads: CASSPSGVGSYEQYF. The CDR3 DNA reads as TGCGCCAGCAGCCCTTCGGGGGTGGGCAGCTACGAGCAGTACTTC.

This clonotype was counted only a few times. V and J are TRBV4-1 and TRBJ1-1, with unresolved D. CDR1 and CDR2 (germline): MGHRA, YSYEKL. V was shortened by 0 bases and J by 3 bases, with 11 bases between the two germline ends. The CDR3 has 15 amino acids. The CDR3 loop is CASSQEYGPDTEAFF. CDR3 coding DNA: TGCGCCAGCAGCCAAGAATACGGGCCTGACACTGAAGCTTTCTTT.

The rearrangement links TRBV6-1 to TRBJ2-2; 9 bases map to TRBD1. V lost 7 bases, J lost 5 bases, and 8 bases stayed unmatched. From germline, CDR1 is MNHNS and CDR2 SASEGT. The CDR3 sequence is 15 residues long. CDR3 region: CASIPGTGRTGELFF. DNA of the CDR3: TGTGCCAGCATCCCCGGGACAGGGAGAACCGGGGAGCTGTTTTTT.

This clonotype was seen at least ten times. This chain joins TRBV7-3 and TRBJ2-3; 8 bases map to TRBD2. Per the germline V gene, CDR1 is SGHTA and CDR2 is FQGTGA. This CDR3 comprises 14 residues. V dropped 5 bases and J dropped 5; count of bases not matched to a gene: 6. Written as DNA, the CDR3 is TGTGCCAGCAGCCCCGCGGGAGGTGGAGATACGCAGTATTTT. It encodes CASSPAGGGDTQYF.

Only a few counts were recorded for this clonotype. The chain uses TRBV27 and TRBJ2-1; 7 nucleotides align to TRBD2. V was pared by 10 bases and J by 9 bases, with 15 bases of the junction left unmatched. The CDR3 has 14 amino acids. Germline CDR1 reads MNHEY; CDR2 reads SMNVEV (reference sequence). Here the CDR3 reads CAIRPGLTNREQFF. The CDR3 DNA reads as TGTGCCATTCGACCGGGACTAACCAACCGTGAGCAGTTCTTC.

This chain links TRBV18 with TRBJ1-4; D uncertain. Germline V gene lookup returns CDR1 KGHSH and CDR2 LQKENI. This CDR3 comprises 15 residues. Trimming stripped 2 bases from V and 8 bases from J, with 15 bases between. Here the CDR3 reads CASSPAAGTKEKLFF. The CDR3 region has the DNA TGTGCCAGCTCACCAGCGGCAGGCACGAAGGAAAAACTGTTTTTT.

The rearrangement uses TRBV6-6 and TRBJ2-1; tentatively, D is TRBD1 or TRBD2 (5 bases each). This CDR3 is 15 amino acids long. CDR1 is MNHNY, CDR2 SVGAGI, per germline (reference sequence). V dropped 5 bases and J dropped 2 bases, with 13 bases sitting between them. The CDR3 loop is CASSVRDGTYNEQFF. The CDR3 DNA reads as TGTGCCAGCAGTGTCCGGGACGGAACCTACAATGAGCAGTTCTTC.

In its sample, this clonotype was seen many times. This chain links TRBV7-3 with TRBJ1-1; D unresolved. The CDR3 spans 13 residues. Germline CDR1 and CDR2: SGHTA and FQGTGA. V was pared by 5 bases and J by 1 base, with 8 bases between. CDR3 coding DNA: TGTGCCAGCAGCCCCTGGGCGAACACTGAAGCTTTCTTT. Translation gives CASSPWANTEAFF.

In the case of this clonotype: An end of the junction does not agree with germline; a read error may underlie this. The chain recombines TRBV7-8 with TRBJ1-1, with 8 nucleotides matching TRBD1. This CDR3 comprises 16 residues. Germline V gene data show CDR1 as SGHVS and CDR2 as FQNEAQ. CDR3 DNA sequence: TGTGCCAGCAGCTTTATGGCCAGGGGGCTGGACACTGATGCTTTCTTT. Encoded protein: CASSFMARGLDTDAFF.

This clonotype was detected many times. The V call is TRBV12-3 or TRBV12-4, the J call TRBJ1-4; D not resolved. Trimming took 0 bases from V and 6 from J, leaving 11 bases between them. The CDR3 is 15 residues long. The DNA of the CDR3 is TGTGCCAGCAGTTTAGCACCGGGAAGGGATGAAAAACTGTTTTTT. It specifies CASSLAPGRDEKLFF.

This clonotype has just a few counts. The chain carries TRBV6-6 and TRBJ1-4; D not resolved. Germline V gene lookup returns CDR1 MNHNY and CDR2 SVGAGI (reference sequence). The length of the CDR3 is 17 residues. The V gene lost 0 bases and the J gene lost 7 bases, with 18 bases spanning the gap. CDR3 DNA sequence: TGTGCCAGCAGTTACTCGAAGGCTCTCCTAAGAAGTGAAAAACTGTTTTTT. Amino acid sequence: CASSYSKALLRSEKLFF.

The table lists this clonotype with many counts. This chain connects TRBV27 to TRBJ1-3; D gene uncertain. Trimming left V 7 bases short and J 4 bases short, with 5 bases between. CDR3 length equals 11 residues. Germline CDR1 MNHEY, CDR2 SMNVEV (reference sequence). The CDR3 DNA reads TGTGCCAGCATCTTCGGAAACACCATATATTTT. Its translation: CASIFGNTIYF.

The table lists this clonotype with many counts. This chain joins TRBV27 and TRBJ2-3; 9 bases are a match to TRBD2. The CDR3 sequence is 17 residues long. The V and J ends lost 0 bases and 0 bases, in that order; junction bases with no gene match: 4. Per the germline V gene, CDR1 is MNHEY and CDR2 is SMNVEV (reference sequence). CDR3 sequence (DNA): TGTGCCAGCAGTTTATCGGACACTAGCGGGAGCACAGATACGCAGTATTTT. Its translation: CASSLSDTSGSTDTQYF.

V and J are TRBV5-4 and TRBJ2-6; TRBD1 agrees at 11 bases. Germline-derived CDR1 and CDR2 are SGHNT and YYREEE (reference sequence). The CDR3 loop spans 16 amino acids. J gave up 2 bases and V 3 bases, and 1 base lay outside the gene matches. The CDR3 DNA reads as TGTGCCAGCAGCTGGACAGGGGGCGCTGGGGCCAACGTCCTGACTTTC. Its translation is CASSWTGGAGANVLTF.

The chain uses TRBV6-5 and TRBJ1-1; possibly TRBD1 for D (6 bases). This CDR3 comprises 14 residues. Between the trimmed V and J ends, which lost 6 bases and 2 bases, there was a span of 13 bases. CDR1 and CDR2 from the germline V gene are MNHEY and SVGAGI. Here the CDR3 reads CASRYREVNTEAFF. Written as DNA, the CDR3 is TGTGCCAGCAGGTACAGGGAAGTTAACACTGAAGCTTTCTTT.

This clonotype appeared many times. The chain couples TRBV12-3 or TRBV12-4 to TRBJ1-1; D unclear. CDR3 length: 15 amino acids. Trimming removed 4 bases at V and 8 bases at J, with 20 bases between. DNA of the CDR3: TGTGCCAGCAGTTCCATTCCACTCGGGGTTAAGGAAGCTTTCTTT. Protein: CASSSIPLGVKEAFF.

This clonotype was seen repeatedly, ten times or more. The rearrangement links TRBV6-1 to TRBJ2-3; D unclear. CDR1 MNHNS and CDR2 SASEGT come from the germline V gene. This CDR3 has 14 residues. Trimming took off 5 bases at V and 3 bases at J, with 12 bases between the two ends. CDR3 sequence: CASSYAWVTDTQYF. CDR3 DNA sequence: TGTGCCAGCAGTTACGCTTGGGTTACAGATACGCAGTATTTT.

For this clonotype: This sequence may be a read error, since a much larger clone differs from it by one base. V is TRBV11-2 and J is TRBJ2-1, with 13 positions matching TRBD2. The CDR3 loop spans 18 amino acids. Germline V lookup: CDR1 SGHAT, CDR2 FQNNGV. CDR3 bases: TGTGCCAGCAGCTTAGATCAGGGACTAGCGGGGAGGTACAATGAGCAGCTCTTC. The encoded protein is CASSLDQGLAGRYNEQLF.

The chain combines TRBV27 with TRBJ2-2; 7 bases agree with TRBD1. Trimming removed 5 bases from V and 5 bases from J; junction bases left unmatched: 8. The CDR3 is made up of 15 amino acids. Germline-derived CDR1 and CDR2 are MNHEY and SMNVEV (reference sequence). The CDR3 sequence is CASSARTGPTGELFF. The CDR3 DNA sequence: TGTGCCAGCAGTGCCCGGACAGGACCGACCGGGGAGCTGTTTTTT.

This chain uses TRBV4-1 with TRBJ2-7, with D perhaps TRBD1 (5 bases). Per germline, CDR1 MGHRA and CDR2 YSYEKL. The CDR3 is 16 amino acids. The V and J ends lost 4 bases and 5 bases respectively, with 21 bases between them. CDR3 residues: CASSPRAPGDWNEQYF. CDR3 sequence (DNA): TGCGCCAGCAGCCCCAGGGCCCCAGGCGACTGGAACGAGCAGTACTTC.

This clonotype occurred many times. The rearrangement uses TRBV7-9 and TRBJ2-1, with TRBD1 matching over 10 bases. The CDR3 has 17 amino acids. After removal of 5 bases from V and 5 bases from J, the junction contained 12 bases not matched to a gene. Germline V gene lookup returns CDR1 SEHNR and CDR2 FQNEAQ (reference sequence). The CDR3 DNA reads TGTGCCAGCAGCCCTCTTTTGTGGACAGGGGGGAACAATGAGCAGTTCTTC. Protein product: CASSPLLWTGGNNEQFF.

The chain joins TRBV11-3 to TRBJ2-2, with D maybe TRBD2 (5 bases). Germline CDR1 and CDR2: SGHNT and YENEEA. The V end lost 5 bases, the J end lost 3 bases, and 16 bases lay between the germline ends. The CDR3 sequence is 16 residues long. CDR3 nucleotide sequence: TGTGCCAGCAGCAACGGGAATAGCCGGGACACCGGGGAGCTGTTTTTT. Translated, it gives CASSNGNSRDTGELFF.

This clonotype was observed many times. The junction departs from germline at one end; a sequencing error may be responsible. This sequence joins TRBV27 and TRBJ1-1, with TRBD1 identical over 11 bases. The germline V gene encodes CDR1 MNHEY and CDR2 SMNVEV (reference sequence). This CDR3 spans 15 amino acids. Here the CDR3 DNA reads TGTGCCAGCAGCTTATCCGGGACAGGGGGAACTGAAGCTTTCTTT. Translated, it gives CASSLSGTGGTEAFF.

This clonotype was counted ten times or more. The chain is built from TRBV12-3 or TRBV12-4 and TRBJ1-6; D remains ambiguous. The CDR3 extends over 13 amino acids. Trimming cost V 0 bases and J 5 bases, with 2 bases left between them. The CDR3 sequence: CASSLANNSPLHF. Here the CDR3 DNA reads TGTGCCAGCAGTTTAGCGAATAATTCACCCCTCCACTTT.

The gene calls are TRBV6-5 and TRBJ2-1; tentatively, D is TRBD1 (6 bases). The CDR3 length is 13 residues. Looked up from germline, CDR1 is MNHEY and CDR2 is SVGAGI. Trimming pared 2 bases from V and 7 bases from J, leaving 9 bases between. CDR3 sequence reads: CASSYGGENEQFF. The CDR3 nucleotides read TGTGCCAGCAGTTACGGGGGCGAGAATGAGCAGTTCTTC.

The chain has TRBV30 and TRBJ2-7; 9 positions match TRBD1. With V trimmed by 0 bases and J by 0 bases, 3 bases remained unmatched. This CDR3 has 15 residues. Germline assignment: CDR1 GTSNPN and CDR2 SVGIG (reference sequence). CDR3 nucleotides: TGTGCCTGGAGTGTGGAGACAGGGGGCTCCTACGAGCAGTACTTC. Translated, it gives CAWSVETGGSYEQYF.

This clonotype was seen ten or more times. The chain carries TRBV7-9 and TRBJ2-3; 7 bases are a match to TRBD2. V gave up 2 bases and J gave up 2 bases; unmatched junction bases: 7. The CDR3 covers 16 residues. Germline CDR1 reads SEHNR; CDR2 reads FQNEAQ (reference sequence). CDR3 protein: CASSLLRGELTDTQYF. CDR3 coding DNA: TGTGCCAGCAGCTTACTTCGGGGGGAACTCACAGATACGCAGTATTTT.

This clonotype was counted only a few times. This chain uses TRBV27 with TRBJ2-5; 9 bases match TRBD2. CDR3 size: 14 residues. CDR1 and CDR2 from the germline V gene are MNHEY and SMNVEV (reference sequence). Trimming removed 7 bases from V and 4 bases from J; junction bases left unmatched: 7. DNA of the CDR3: TGTGCCAGCAAGTCAGCGGGGGGCCTAGAGACCCAGTACTTC. Amino acid sequence: CASKSAGGLETQYF.

This chain joins TRBV6-2 or TRBV6-3 and TRBJ2-7, with 10 bases that match TRBD2. V trimming: 10 bases; J trimming: 2 bases; junction bases outside the gene matches: 5. Germline lookup yields CDR1 MNHEY and CDR2 SVGEGT. This CDR3 has 13 residues. Here the CDR3 reads CATQSGGAYEQYF. In nucleotides, the CDR3 is TGTGCCACCCAAAGCGGGGGGGCCTACGAGCAGTACTTC.

The chain couples TRBV11-2 to TRBJ2-7; 7 bases agree with TRBD1. Germline V gene lookup returns CDR1 SGHAT and CDR2 FQNNGV. This CDR3 has 14 amino acids. The V and J ends lost 4 bases and 1 base, in that order; junction bases with no gene match: 4. CDR3 region: CASSSEDRSYEQYF. CDR3 nucleotides: TGTGCCAGCAGCTCAGAGGACAGGTCCTACGAGCAGTACTTC.

There are many counts of this clonotype. The DNA for the CDR3 is TGTGCCAGCAGCTTAGGCGGGGCCTGGGAAGCTTTCTTT. Protein product: CASSLGGAWEAFF. The chain combines TRBV11-2 with TRBJ1-1, with D perhaps matching TRBD1 (5 bases). The CDR3 contains 13 residues. Germline V gene data show CDR1 as SGHAT and CDR2 as FQNNGV. With 1 base removed from V and 8 bases from J, the gap between germline ends came to 11 bases.